What follows describes a single T cell receptor beta chain. CDR3 length equals 15 residues. Trimming pared 3 bases from V and 4 bases from J, leaving 12 bases between. Germline-derived CDR1 and CDR2 are SGHAT and FQDESV (reference sequence). This sample is drawn from a study of patients and donors after allogeneic stem cell transplantation. MiXCR, applied by TCRdb to the RT-PCR reads, yields one record per CDR3 protein. The table shows 200,000 to 250,000 distinct CDR3 sequences, with roughly 15% occurring only once. This rearrangement joins TRBV11-1 to TRBJ2-2; maybe TRBD1 (5 bases). The clonotype originates from a human donor who was either an allogeneic HSCT recipient or a stem cell or donor lymphocyte infusion donor (not recorded which). It is not recorded whose cells these are; they may come from a transplant donor. Sequencing used blood, either unsorted or a sorted T cell fraction (not recorded which). The CDR3: CASSFTQVPTGELFF. CDR3 bases: TGTGCCAGCAGCTTTACACAGGTCCCCACCGGGGAGCTGTTTTTT.